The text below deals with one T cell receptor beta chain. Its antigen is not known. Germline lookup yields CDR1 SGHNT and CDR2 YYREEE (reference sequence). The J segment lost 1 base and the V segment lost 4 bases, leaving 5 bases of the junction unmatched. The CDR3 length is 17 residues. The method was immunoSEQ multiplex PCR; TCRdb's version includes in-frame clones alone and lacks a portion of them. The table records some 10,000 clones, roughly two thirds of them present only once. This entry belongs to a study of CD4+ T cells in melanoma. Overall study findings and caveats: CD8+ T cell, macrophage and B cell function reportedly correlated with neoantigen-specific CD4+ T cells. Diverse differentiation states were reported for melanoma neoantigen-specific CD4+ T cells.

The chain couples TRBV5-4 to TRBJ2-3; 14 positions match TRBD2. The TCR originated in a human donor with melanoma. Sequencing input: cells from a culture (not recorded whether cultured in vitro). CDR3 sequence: CASSKTSGGAGTDTQYF. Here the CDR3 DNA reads TGTGCCAGCAGCAAGACTAGCGGGGGGGCCGGCACAGATACGCAGTATTTT.